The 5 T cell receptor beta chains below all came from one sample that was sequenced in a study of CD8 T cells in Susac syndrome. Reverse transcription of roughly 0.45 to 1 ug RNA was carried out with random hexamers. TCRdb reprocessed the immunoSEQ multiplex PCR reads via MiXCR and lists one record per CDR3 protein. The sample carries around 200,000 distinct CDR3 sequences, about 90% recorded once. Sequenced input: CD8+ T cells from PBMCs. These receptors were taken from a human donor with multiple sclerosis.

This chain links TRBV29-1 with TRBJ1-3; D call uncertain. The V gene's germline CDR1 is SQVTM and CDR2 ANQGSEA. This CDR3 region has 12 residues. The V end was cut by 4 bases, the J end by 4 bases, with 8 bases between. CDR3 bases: TGCAGCGTTGTACAGTCCGGAAACACCATATATTTT. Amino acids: CSVVQSGNTIYF.

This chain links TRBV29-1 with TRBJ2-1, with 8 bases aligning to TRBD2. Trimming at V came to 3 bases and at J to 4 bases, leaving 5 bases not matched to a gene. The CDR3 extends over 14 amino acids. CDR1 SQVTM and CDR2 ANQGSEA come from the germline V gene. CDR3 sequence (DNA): TGCAGCGTTGATGAGGTAGCGGGGTACAATGAGCAGTTCTTC. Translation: CSVDEVAGYNEQFF.

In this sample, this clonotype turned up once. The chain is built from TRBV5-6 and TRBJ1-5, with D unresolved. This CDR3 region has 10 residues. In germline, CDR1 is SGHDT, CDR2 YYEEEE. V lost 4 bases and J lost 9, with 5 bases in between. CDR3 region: CASSHRPQHF. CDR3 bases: TGTGCCAGCAGCCACCGGCCCCAGCATTTT.

CDR3 sequence: CASPSRAGGVDTQYF. The CDR3 DNA sequence: TGTGCCAGCCCATCAAGAGCGGGGGGGGTAGATACGCAGTATTTT. The J gene is TRBJ2-3, the V gene TRBV7-2, with 10 bases matching TRBD2. Germline loops: CDR1 SGHTA, CDR2 FQGNSA. The CDR3 spans 15 residues. J lost 5 bases, V lost 8 bases, and 10 bases had no gene match.

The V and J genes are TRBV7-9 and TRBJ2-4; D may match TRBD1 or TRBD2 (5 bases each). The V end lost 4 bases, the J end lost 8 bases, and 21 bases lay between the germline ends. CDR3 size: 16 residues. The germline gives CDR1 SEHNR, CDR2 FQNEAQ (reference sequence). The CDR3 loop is CASSSSRATLGDIQYF. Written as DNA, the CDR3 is TGTGCCAGCAGCTCTAGCCGGGCAACCCTGGGGGACATTCAGTACTTC.